Detailed here is one T cell receptor beta chain. The data stem from a study of T cells in Graves' hyperthyroidism and ophthalmopathy. Study information: Peripheral blood was acquired at first diagnosis, ahead of any therapy whatsoever.

The CDR3 covers 16 residues. Germline loops: CDR1 LGHDT, CDR2 YNNKEL (reference sequence). V was pared by 10 bases and J by 0 bases, with 20 bases between. Lactation, pregnancy, other autoimmune disease or uncontrolled infection excluded patients. Amplification of TCR beta CDR3 regions used RNA as the template. Researchers ran a first-round RT-PCR on the TCR CDR3 using the HTBI primer set. Using its own MiXCR run on the multiplex PCR reads, TCRdb lists one record per CDR3 protein. The profile shows hundreds of thousands of distinct CDR3 sequences, approximately 16% of them singletons. The sample comprised blood. This TCR was recovered from a woman aged 35 to 49 with Graves' ophthalmopathy. V usage is TRBV3-1 and J usage is TRBJ2-3, with unresolved D. CDR3 amino acids: CATTRGDGLSTDTQYF. CDR3 sequence (DNA): TGTGCCACCACCAGAGGAGACGGGCTGAGCACAGATACGCAGTATTTT.